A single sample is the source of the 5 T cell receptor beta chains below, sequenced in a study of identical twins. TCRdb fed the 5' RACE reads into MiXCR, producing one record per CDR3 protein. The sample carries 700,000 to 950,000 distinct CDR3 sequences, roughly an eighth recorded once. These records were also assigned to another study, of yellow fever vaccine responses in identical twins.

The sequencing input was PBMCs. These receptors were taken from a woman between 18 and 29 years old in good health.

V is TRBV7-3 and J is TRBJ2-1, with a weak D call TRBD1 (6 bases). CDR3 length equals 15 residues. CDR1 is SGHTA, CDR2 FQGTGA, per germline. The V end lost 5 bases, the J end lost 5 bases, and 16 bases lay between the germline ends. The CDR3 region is CASSPHLGANNEQFF. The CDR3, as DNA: TGTGCCAGCAGCCCTCACTTGGGGGCCAACAATGAGCAGTTCTTC. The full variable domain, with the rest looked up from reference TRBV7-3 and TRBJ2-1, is GAGVSQTPSNKVTEKGKYVELRCDPISGHTALYWYRQSLGQGPEFLIYFQGTGAADDSGLPNDRFFAVRPEGSVSTLKIQRTERGDSAVYLCASSPHLGANNEQFFGPGTRLTVL.

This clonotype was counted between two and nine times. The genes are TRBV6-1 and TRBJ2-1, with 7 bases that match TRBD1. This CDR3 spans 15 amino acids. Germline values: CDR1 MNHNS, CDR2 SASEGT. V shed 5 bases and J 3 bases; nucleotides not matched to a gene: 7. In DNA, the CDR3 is TGTGCCAGCAGTAAGACAGGGCCCCTCTACAATGAGCAGTTCTTC. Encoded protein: CASSKTGPLYNEQFF.

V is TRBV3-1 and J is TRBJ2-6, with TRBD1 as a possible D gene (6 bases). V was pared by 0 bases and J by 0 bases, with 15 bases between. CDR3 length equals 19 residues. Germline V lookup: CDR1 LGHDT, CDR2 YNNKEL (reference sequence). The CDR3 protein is CASSQEDSSPLSGANVLTF. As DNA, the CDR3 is TGTGCCAGCAGCCAAGAGGACAGCAGTCCCCTCTCTGGGGCCAACGTCCTGACTTTC. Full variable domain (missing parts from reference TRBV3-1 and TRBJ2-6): DTAVSQTPKYLVTQMGNDKSIKCEQNLGHDTMYWYKQDSKKFLKIMFSYNNKELIINETVPNRFSPKSPDKAHLNLHINSLELGDSAVYFCASSQEDSSPLSGANVLTFGAGSRLTVL.

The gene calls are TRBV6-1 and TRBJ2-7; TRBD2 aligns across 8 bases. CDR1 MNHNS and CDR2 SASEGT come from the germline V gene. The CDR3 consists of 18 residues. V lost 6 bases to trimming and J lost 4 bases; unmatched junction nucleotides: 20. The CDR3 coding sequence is TGTGCCAGCAGACGAGAGGGGGGAAACGCGGGAGGAAGATACGAGCAGTACTTC. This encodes CASRREGGNAGGRYEQYF.

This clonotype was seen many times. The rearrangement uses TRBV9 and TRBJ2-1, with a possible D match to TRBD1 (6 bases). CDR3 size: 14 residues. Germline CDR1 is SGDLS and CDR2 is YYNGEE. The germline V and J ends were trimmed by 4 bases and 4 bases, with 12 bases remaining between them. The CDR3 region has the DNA TGTGCCAGCAGCCCACGACAGGAATACAATGAGCAGTTCTTC. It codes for CASSPRQEYNEQFF. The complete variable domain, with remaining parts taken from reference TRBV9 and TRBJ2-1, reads DSGVTQTPKHLITATGQRVTLRCSPRSGDLSVYWYQQSLDQGLQFLIQYYNGEERAKGNILERFSAQQFPDLHSELNLSSLELGDSALYFCASSPRQEYNEQFFGPGTRLTVL.